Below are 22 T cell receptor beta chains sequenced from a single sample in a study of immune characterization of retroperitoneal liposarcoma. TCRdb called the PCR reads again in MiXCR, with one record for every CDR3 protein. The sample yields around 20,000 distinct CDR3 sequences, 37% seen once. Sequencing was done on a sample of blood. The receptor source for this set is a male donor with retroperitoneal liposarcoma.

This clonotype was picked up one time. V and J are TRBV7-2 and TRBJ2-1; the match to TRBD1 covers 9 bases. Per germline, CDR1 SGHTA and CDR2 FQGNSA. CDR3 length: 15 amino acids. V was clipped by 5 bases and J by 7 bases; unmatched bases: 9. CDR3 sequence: CASSAHRGRDNEQFF. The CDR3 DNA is TGTGCCAGCAGCGCACACAGGGGGCGGGATAATGAGCAGTTCTTC.

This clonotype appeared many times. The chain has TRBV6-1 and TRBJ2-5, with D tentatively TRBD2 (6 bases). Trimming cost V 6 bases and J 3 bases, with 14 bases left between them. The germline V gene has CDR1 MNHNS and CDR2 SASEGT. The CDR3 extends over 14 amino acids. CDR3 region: CASRVQRAEETQYF. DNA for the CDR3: TGTGCCAGCAGGGTACAGCGGGCCGAAGAGACCCAGTACTTC.

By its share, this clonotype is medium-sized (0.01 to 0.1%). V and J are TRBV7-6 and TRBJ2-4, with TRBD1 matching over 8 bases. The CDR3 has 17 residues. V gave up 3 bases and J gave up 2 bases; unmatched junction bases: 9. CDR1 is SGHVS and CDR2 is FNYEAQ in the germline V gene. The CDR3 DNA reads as TGTGCCAGCAGCTTGGGGAGGACAGGGTCATCCAAAAACATTCAGTACTTC. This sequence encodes CASSLGRTGSSKNIQYF.

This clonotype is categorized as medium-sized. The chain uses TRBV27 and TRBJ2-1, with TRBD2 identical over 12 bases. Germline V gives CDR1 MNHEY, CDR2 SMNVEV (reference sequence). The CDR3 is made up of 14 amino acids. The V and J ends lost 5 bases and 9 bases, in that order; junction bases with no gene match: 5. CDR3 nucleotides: TGTGCCAGCAGTCCCACTAGCGGGAGGTCTGAGCAGTTCTTC. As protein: CASSPTSGRSEQFF.

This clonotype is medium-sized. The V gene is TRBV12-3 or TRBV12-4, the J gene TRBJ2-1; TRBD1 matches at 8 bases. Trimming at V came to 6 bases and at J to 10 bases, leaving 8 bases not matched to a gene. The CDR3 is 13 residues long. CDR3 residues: CASSQGARNEQFF. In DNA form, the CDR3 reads TGTGCCAGCAGCCAGGGGGCGCGCAACGAGCAGTTCTTC.

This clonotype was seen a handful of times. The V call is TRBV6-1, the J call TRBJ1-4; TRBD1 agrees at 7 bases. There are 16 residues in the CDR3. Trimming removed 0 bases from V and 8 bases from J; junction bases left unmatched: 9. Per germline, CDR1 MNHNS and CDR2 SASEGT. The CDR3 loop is CASSEARGGGGEKLFF. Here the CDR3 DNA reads TGTGCCAGCAGTGAAGCTAGAGGGGGCGGGGGCGAAAAACTGTTTTTT.

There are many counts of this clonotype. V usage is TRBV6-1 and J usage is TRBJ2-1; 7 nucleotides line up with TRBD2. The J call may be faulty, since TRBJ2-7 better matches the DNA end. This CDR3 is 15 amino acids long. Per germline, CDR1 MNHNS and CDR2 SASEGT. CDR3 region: CASSYGGSSYNEQYF. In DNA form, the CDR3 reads TGTGCCAGCAGTTACGGCGGGAGCTCCTACAATGAGCAGTACTTC.

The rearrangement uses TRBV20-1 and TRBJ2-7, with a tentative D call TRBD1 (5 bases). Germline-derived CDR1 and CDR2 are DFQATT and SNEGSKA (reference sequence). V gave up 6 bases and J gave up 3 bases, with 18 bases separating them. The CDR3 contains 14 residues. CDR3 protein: CSALFGRQGYEQYF. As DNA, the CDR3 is TGCAGTGCCCTCTTTGGCAGGCAGGGCTACGAGCAGTACTTC.

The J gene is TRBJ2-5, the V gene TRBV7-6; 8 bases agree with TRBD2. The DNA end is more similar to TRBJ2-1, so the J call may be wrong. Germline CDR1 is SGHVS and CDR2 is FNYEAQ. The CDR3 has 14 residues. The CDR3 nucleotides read TGTGCCAGCAGCACGACTAGCGACCACAATGAGCAGTTCTTC. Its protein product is CASSTTSDHNEQFF.

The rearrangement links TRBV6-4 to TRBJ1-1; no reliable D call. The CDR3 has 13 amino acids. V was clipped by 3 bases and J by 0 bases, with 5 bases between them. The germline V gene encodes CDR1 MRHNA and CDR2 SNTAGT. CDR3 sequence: CASSERLNTEAFF. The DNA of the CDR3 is TGTGCCAGCAGTGAGCGTTTGAACACTGAAGCTTTCTTT.

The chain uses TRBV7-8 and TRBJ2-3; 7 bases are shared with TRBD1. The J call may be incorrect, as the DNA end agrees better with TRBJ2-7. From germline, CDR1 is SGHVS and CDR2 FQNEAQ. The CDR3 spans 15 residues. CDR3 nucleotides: TGTGCCAGCAGCCCCGGGACAGTCTCCTACAATGAGCAGTACTTC. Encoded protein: CASSPGTVSYNEQYF.

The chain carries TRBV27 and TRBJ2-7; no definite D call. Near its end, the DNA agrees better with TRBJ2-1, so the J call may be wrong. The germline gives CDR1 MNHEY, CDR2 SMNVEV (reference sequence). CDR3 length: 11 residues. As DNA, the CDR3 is TGTGCCAGCTATGATGGGAATGAGCAGTTCTTC. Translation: CASYDGNEQFF.

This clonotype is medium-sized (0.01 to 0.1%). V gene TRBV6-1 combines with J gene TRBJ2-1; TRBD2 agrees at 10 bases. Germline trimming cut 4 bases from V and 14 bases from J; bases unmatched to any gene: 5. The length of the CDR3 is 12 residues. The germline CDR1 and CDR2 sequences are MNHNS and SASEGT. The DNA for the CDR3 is TGTGCCAGCAGTGCCTTAGCGGGAGGCAAGTTCTTC. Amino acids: CASSALAGGKFF.

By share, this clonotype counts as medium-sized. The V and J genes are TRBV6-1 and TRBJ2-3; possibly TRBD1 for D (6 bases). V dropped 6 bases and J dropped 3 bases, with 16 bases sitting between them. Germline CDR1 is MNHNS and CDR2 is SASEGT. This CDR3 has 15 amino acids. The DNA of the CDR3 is TGTGCCAGCAGGACAGGACAGAGAACAACAGATACGCAGTATTTT. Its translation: CASRTGQRTTDTQYF.

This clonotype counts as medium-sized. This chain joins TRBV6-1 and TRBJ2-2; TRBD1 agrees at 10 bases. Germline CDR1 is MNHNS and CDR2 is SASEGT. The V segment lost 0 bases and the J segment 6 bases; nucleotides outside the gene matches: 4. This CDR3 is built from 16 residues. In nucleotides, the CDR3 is TGTGCCAGCAGTGAAGCGCTAGGACAGGGGGCCGGGGAGCTGTTTTTT. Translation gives CASSEALGQGAGELFF.

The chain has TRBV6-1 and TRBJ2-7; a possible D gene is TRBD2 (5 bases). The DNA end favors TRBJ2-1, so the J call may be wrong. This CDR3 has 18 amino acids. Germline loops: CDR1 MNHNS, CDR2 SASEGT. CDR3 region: CASSNIPGHGAVSYEQFF. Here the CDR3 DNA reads TGTGCCAGCAGCAATATTCCGGGCCATGGAGCGGTATCCTACGAGCAGTTCTTC.

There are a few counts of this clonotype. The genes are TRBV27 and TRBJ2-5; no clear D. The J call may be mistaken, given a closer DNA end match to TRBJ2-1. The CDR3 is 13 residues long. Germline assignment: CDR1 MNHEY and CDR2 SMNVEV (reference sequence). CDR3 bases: TGTGCCAGCAGTTTACCCTCGGACGCGGAGCAGTTCTTC. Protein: CASSLPSDAEQFF.

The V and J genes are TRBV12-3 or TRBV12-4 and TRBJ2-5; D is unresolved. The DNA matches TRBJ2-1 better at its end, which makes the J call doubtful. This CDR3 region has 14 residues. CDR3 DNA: TGTGCCAGCTGTTATTCGACCACCCAAGAGACCCAGTTCTTC. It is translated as CASCYSTTQETQFF.

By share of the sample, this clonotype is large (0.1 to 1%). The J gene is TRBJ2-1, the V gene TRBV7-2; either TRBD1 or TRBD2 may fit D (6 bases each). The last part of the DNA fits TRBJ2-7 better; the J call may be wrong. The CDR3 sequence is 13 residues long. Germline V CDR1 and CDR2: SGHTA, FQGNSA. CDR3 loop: CASSFNGGFEQYF. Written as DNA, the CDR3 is TGTGCCAGCAGCTTTAACGGGGGCTTTGAGCAGTACTTC.

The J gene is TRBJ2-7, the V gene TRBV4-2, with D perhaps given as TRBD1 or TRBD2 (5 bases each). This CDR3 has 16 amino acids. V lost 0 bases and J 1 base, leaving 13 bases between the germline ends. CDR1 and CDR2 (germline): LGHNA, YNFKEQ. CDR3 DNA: TGTGCCAGCAGCCAAGATTCCTCCGGGGCATCCTACGAGCAGTACTTC. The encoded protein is CASSQDSSGASYEQYF.

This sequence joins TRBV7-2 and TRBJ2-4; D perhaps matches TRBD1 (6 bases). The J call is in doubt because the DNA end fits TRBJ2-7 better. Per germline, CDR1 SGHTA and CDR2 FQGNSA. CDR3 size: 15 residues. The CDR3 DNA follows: TGTGCCAGCAGCGACAGGACGGGCACGGCCTACGAGCAGTACTTC. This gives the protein CASSDRTGTAYEQYF.

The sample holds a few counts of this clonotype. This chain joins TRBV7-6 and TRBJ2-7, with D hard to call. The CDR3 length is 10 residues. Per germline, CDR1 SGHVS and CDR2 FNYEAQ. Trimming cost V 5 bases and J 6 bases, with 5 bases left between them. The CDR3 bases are TGTGCCAGCAGCCCTCTCGAGCAGTACTTC. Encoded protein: CASSPLEQYF.